Following are 31 T cell receptor beta chains from one sample sequenced in a study of shared clonotypes between healthy human individuals. Assay: immunoSEQ multiplex PCR; the TCRdb copy retains only in-frame clones and omits some. The sample has about 2.1 million clones, approximately 92% seen once. Terminally differentiated effector memory CD45RA+ cells were left out of the naive CD8 fraction, which was CD45RO-negative and positively selected for CCR7. The sequenced sample consisted of naive CD8+ T cells from PBMCs. The receptors here all came from a man younger than 35 in good health. Some clones in this sample may be carry-over from other donors' samples.

The J gene is TRBJ1-1, the V gene TRBV7-3; 10 nucleotides align to TRBD1. Germline lookup yields CDR1 SGHTA and CDR2 FQGTGA. This CDR3 is 18 amino acids long. The V segment lost 2 bases and the J segment 6 bases; nucleotides outside the gene matches: 15. CDR3 in DNA: TGTGCCAGCAGCTTATTGGGGCCGGGACAGGGGACGTTTTCTGAAGCTTTCTTT. Translated, it gives CASSLLGPGQGTFSEAFF.

This rearrangement joins TRBV28 to TRBJ2-1, with TRBD2 identical over 9 bases. The CDR3 spans 18 residues. The J segment lost 8 bases and the V segment lost 2 bases, leaving 16 bases of the junction unmatched. Germline loops: CDR1 MDHEN, CDR2 SYDVKM. The CDR3 DNA sequence: TGTGCCAGCAGTTTAAGGCTAGTTAGCGGGAGTAAAAAGGATGAGCAGTTCTTC. Amino acid sequence: CASSLRLVSGSKKDEQFF.

This sequence joins TRBV15 and TRBJ2-7; TRBD1 might be the D (6 bases). The V gene's germline CDR1 is LNHNV and CDR2 YYDKDF (reference sequence). CDR3 length equals 16 residues. The V end was cut by 4 bases, the J end by 0 bases, with 16 bases between. CDR3 in DNA: TGTGCCACCAGCACCGGACCCAGGGGCGACTCCTACGAGCAGTACTTC. Residues: CATSTGPRGDSYEQYF.

The CDR3 sequence: CASSLEPGLSSGNTIYF. CDR3 nucleotide sequence: TGCGCCAGCAGCTTGGAGCCGGGACTAAGCTCTGGAAACACCATATATTTT. The rearrangement uses TRBV5-1 and TRBJ1-3; maybe TRBD1 (5 bases). The CDR3 totals 17 residues. V was clipped by 0 bases and J by 0 bases, with 13 bases between them. Looked up from germline, CDR1 is SGHRS and CDR2 is YFSETQ.

The chain employs TRBV14 and TRBJ2-7; no clear D. Trimming removed 3 bases from V and 3 bases from J, with 12 bases in between. The germline CDR1 and CDR2 sequences are SGHDN and FVKESK. This CDR3 has 14 residues. DNA of the CDR3: TGTGCCAGCAGCCACCATGGAAGTCGCTACGAGCAGTACTTC. This gives the protein CASSHHGSRYEQYF.

V gene TRBV7-2 combines with J gene TRBJ2-1, with TRBD2 as a possible D gene (6 bases). Germline CDR1 and CDR2: SGHTA and FQGNSA. This CDR3 is 12 amino acids long. The V gene lost 11 bases and the J gene lost 8 bases, with 16 bases spanning the gap. CDR3 bases: TGTGCCGTGGGGGACTCCGCCTATGAGCAGTTCTTC. Amino acids: CAVGDSAYEQFF.

The V and J genes are TRBV6-1 and TRBJ2-5; a weak D match, TRBD1 (6 bases). The germline gives CDR1 MNHNS, CDR2 SASEGT. V shed 6 bases and J shed 2 bases, with 10 bases lying between them. CDR3 length: 13 amino acids. CDR3 coding DNA: TGTGCCAGCAGGCTGACAGGACAAGAGACCCAGTACTTC. It is translated as CASRLTGQETQYF.

The V gene is TRBV7-9, the J gene TRBJ1-4; D is possibly TRBD1 (6 bases). This CDR3 region has 14 residues. Per the germline V gene, CDR1 is SEHNR and CDR2 is FQNEAQ (reference sequence). Trimming took off 1 base at V and 3 bases at J, with 6 bases between the two ends. CDR3 sequence: CASSLGTANEKLFF. The CDR3 bases are TGTGCCAGCAGCTTAGGGACAGCTAATGAAAAACTGTTTTTT.

This clone was counted a few times. This sample includes further DNA sequences coding for the same CDR3. V is TRBV9 and J is TRBJ2-7; 7 bases line up with TRBD1. This CDR3 is built from 14 residues. From germline, CDR1 is SGDLS and CDR2 YYNGEE. J gave up 2 bases and V 3 bases, and 5 bases lay outside the gene matches. This CDR3 is CASSGRDSTYEQYF. The CDR3 region has the DNA TGTGCCAGCAGCGGCCGGGACAGCACCTACGAGCAGTACTTC. The variable domain in full, with the rest retrieved from reference TRBV9 and TRBJ2-7, is DSGVTQTPKHLITATGQRVTLRCSPRSGDLSVYWYQQSLDQGLQFLIQYYNGEERAKGNILERFSAQQFPDLHSELNLSSLELGDSALYFCASSGRDSTYEQYFGPGTRLTVT.

This chain links TRBV30 with TRBJ2-7; 7 bases agree with TRBD1. The CDR3 has 13 amino acids. The germline V gene has CDR1 GTSNPN and CDR2 SVGIG (reference sequence). Unmatched junction bases numbered 8, after V lost 7 bases and J lost 2 bases. The CDR3 loop is CALAPTGTYEQYF. The CDR3 region has the DNA TGTGCCTTAGCCCCGACAGGGACCTACGAGCAGTACTTC.

This clone appeared a single time. The same CDR3 can be traced to other DNA sequences in this sample. The V gene is TRBV29-1, the J gene TRBJ2-7; TRBD1 aligns across 9 bases. From germline, CDR1 is SQVTM and CDR2 ANQGSEA. This CDR3 region has 12 residues. The junction had 6 bases not matched to a gene; V was cut back by 6 bases and J by 6 bases. The DNA of the CDR3 is TGCAGCGTAACAGGGGGCCGTGGCGAGCAGTACTTC. It specifies CSVTGGRGEQYF.

The rearrangement joins TRBV28 to TRBJ2-2, with D perhaps matching TRBD1 or TRBD2 (6 bases each). V was pared by 4 bases and J by 6 bases, with 24 bases between. CDR1 is MDHEN and CDR2 is SYDVKM in the germline V gene. This CDR3 is 18 amino acids long. This CDR3 is CASSSYHRVTGDPGELFF. DNA of the CDR3: TGTGCCAGCAGTTCATACCACAGGGTGACGGGAGACCCCGGGGAGCTGTTTTTT.

The chain carries TRBV19 and TRBJ2-7; D gene unclear. Trimming left V 4 bases short and J 1 base short, with 11 bases between. Germline CDR1 is LNHDA and CDR2 is SQIVND (reference sequence). The CDR3 is 14 residues long. The CDR3 nucleotides are TGTGCCAGTAGTACCCTCCAAGCATCCTACGAGCAGTACTTC. Translated: CASSTLQASYEQYF.

The V gene is TRBV7-8, the J gene TRBJ1-5, with 8 bases identical to TRBD1. With 1 base clipped from V and 3 bases from J, the junction kept 2 bases outside the gene matches. The CDR3 runs 15 residues. The germline V gene encodes CDR1 SGHVS and CDR2 FQNEAQ. The CDR3: CASSLGRGLNQPQHF. The CDR3 nucleotides are TGTGCCAGCAGCTTAGGCAGGGGGCTCAATCAGCCCCAGCATTTT.

The chain employs TRBV4-1 and TRBJ2-1, with D unclear. The germline V gene has CDR1 MGHRA and CDR2 YSYEKL. The V end was cut by 0 bases, the J end by 15 bases, with 15 bases between. The CDR3 loop spans 13 amino acids. CDR3 loop: CASSQDRREEVFF. CDR3 DNA: TGCGCCAGCAGCCAAGATCGAAGGGAAGAGGTGTTCTTC.

About this clone itself: Other DNA variants within this sample encode the same CDR3. The chain employs TRBV27 and TRBJ2-5; D is possibly TRBD1 (6 bases). Looked up from germline, CDR1 is MNHEY and CDR2 is SMNVEV (reference sequence). The CDR3 totals 12 residues. V was pared by 4 bases and J by 4 bases, with 7 bases between. CDR3 region: CASSSGAETQYF. The CDR3 nucleotides read TGTGCCAGCAGTTCAGGGGCAGAGACCCAGTACTTC.

The J gene is TRBJ2-1, the V gene TRBV2; D is possibly TRBD1 (5 bases). The CDR3 consists of 17 residues. V was trimmed by 4 bases and J by 0 bases, leaving 16 bases between them. CDR1 and CDR2 from the germline V gene are SNHLY and FYNNEI. Here the CDR3 DNA reads TGTGCCAGCAGTGTTGGGGCCACCCTGAGCTCCTACAATGAGCAGTTCTTC. It codes for CASSVGATLSSYNEQFF.

The rearrangement uses TRBV28 and TRBJ1-2, with D unresolved. Germline assignment: CDR1 MDHEN and CDR2 SYDVKM. Between the trimmed V and J ends, which lost 4 bases and 0 bases, there was a span of 12 bases. This CDR3 spans 15 amino acids. The CDR3 bases are TGTGCCAGCAGTTCCTCACTTAGGGCTAACTATGGCTACACCTTC. Residues: CASSSSLRANYGYTF.

The V gene is TRBV19, the J gene TRBJ2-1; 13 nucleotides match TRBD2. The ends lost 5 bases at V and 10 bases at J; junction bases unmatched: 11. The CDR3 contains 16 residues. Germline lookup yields CDR1 LNHDA and CDR2 SQIVND (reference sequence). The CDR3 is CASSVILAGGPEEQFF. The CDR3 bases are TGTGCCAGTAGTGTGATACTAGCGGGAGGGCCTGAGGAGCAGTTCTTC.

The chain employs TRBV11-2 and TRBJ2-5, with D perhaps TRBD2 (5 bases). The end of the DNA fits TRBJ2-7 better, so the J call may be wrong. The CDR3 has 15 residues. CDR1 and CDR2 from the germline V gene are SGHAT and FQNNGV. The CDR3 protein is CASSLDAGRWYEQYF. The CDR3 nucleotides read TGTGCCAGCAGCTTAGATGCGGGCCGGTGGTACGAGCAGTACTTC.

This chain joins TRBV19 and TRBJ2-5, with D unresolved. The J call may be incorrect, as the DNA end agrees better with TRBJ2-7. The CDR3 totals 15 residues. The V gene's germline CDR1 is LNHDA and CDR2 SQIVND (reference sequence). DNA for the CDR3: TGTGCCAGTAGTATTTCGAGGATGGCCACCTACGAGCAGTACTTC. Translated: CASSISRMATYEQYF.

The chain combines TRBV27 with TRBJ1-1, with TRBD1 identical over 10 bases. CDR1 and CDR2 from the germline V gene are MNHEY and SMNVEV (reference sequence). The CDR3 contains 13 residues. J gave up 6 bases and V 9 bases, and 7 bases lay outside the gene matches. The DNA of the CDR3 is TGTGCCAGTAGACAGGGGGCAGGGGCTGAAGCTTTCTTT. This gives the protein CASRQGAGAEAFF.

The chain links TRBV27 to TRBJ2-7; D gene uncertain. Trimming cost V 8 bases and J 3 bases, with 8 bases left between them. This CDR3 has 11 amino acids. Germline V gives CDR1 MNHEY, CDR2 SMNVEV (reference sequence). The chain's CDR3 is CASGFYYEQYF. The CDR3 nucleotides are TGTGCCAGCGGATTCTACTACGAGCAGTACTTC.

Note on this clone: Other DNA sequences from this sample encode an identical CDR3 as well. This chain uses TRBV28 with TRBJ2-7; no clear D gene. CDR1 is MDHEN and CDR2 is SYDVKM in the germline V gene. The CDR3 sequence is 12 residues long. V was cut by 5 bases and J by 2 bases, with 7 bases left in between. CDR3 region: CASSPRPYEQYF. CDR3 nucleotide sequence: TGTGCCAGCAGTCCCCGCCCCTACGAGCAGTACTTC.

This chain connects TRBV5-8 to TRBJ2-1; the D gene is possibly TRBD1 (6 bases). V was trimmed by 0 bases and J by 0 bases, leaving 19 bases between them. In germline, CDR1 is SGHTS, CDR2 YDEGEE. This CDR3 spans 19 amino acids. The CDR3 region has the DNA TGTGCCAGCAGCTTGGGGTTCAATGGGGGCCGTTACTCCTACAATGAGCAGTTCTTC. Protein: CASSLGFNGGRYSYNEQFF.

J is TRBJ2-3 and V is TRBV11-2; no reliable D call. The CDR3 totals 14 residues. Germline CDR1 and CDR2: SGHAT and FQNNGV. V was clipped by 1 base and J by 0 bases, with 5 bases between them. For the CDR3, the DNA is TGTGCCAGCAGCTTAGTAGGTAGCACAGATACGCAGTATTTT. This codes for CASSLVGSTDTQYF.

The chain recombines TRBV12-5 with TRBJ2-1; the match to TRBD2 covers 12 bases. Germline CDR1 and CDR2: LGHNT and FRNRAP. This CDR3 has 17 residues. The ends lost 6 bases at V and 3 bases at J; junction bases unmatched: 9. For the CDR3, the DNA is TGTGCTAGTGGCCCGAGACTAGCGGGAGAGGGCTACAATGAGCAGTTCTTC. Translated, it gives CASGPRLAGEGYNEQFF.

With regard to this clone: This sample also contains other DNA sequences that code for the same CDR3. V is TRBV27 and J is TRBJ2-7; D is ambiguous. CDR3 size: 13 residues. CDR1 MNHEY and CDR2 SMNVEV come from the germline V gene (reference sequence). Trimming left V 3 bases short and J 3 bases short, with 9 bases between. CDR3 residues: CASSFGSYYEQYF. The CDR3 coding sequence is TGTGCCAGCAGTTTTGGATCCTACTACGAGCAGTACTTC.

The V call is TRBV18, the J call TRBJ1-5; TRBD1 matches 7 bases. V trimming: 1 base; J trimming: 4 bases; junction bases outside the gene matches: 7. The CDR3 totals 16 residues. Germline CDR1 and CDR2: KGHSH and LQKENI. CDR3 in DNA: TGTGCCAGCTCACCACTAGCCGGGACAGCAAATCAGCCCCAGCATTTT. Translating it yields CASSPLAGTANQPQHF.

A single count supports this clone. The chain joins TRBV19 to TRBJ1-2; the D gene is possibly TRBD1 (6 bases). The V and J ends lost 8 bases and 7 bases respectively, with 23 bases between them. From germline, CDR1 is LNHDA and CDR2 SQIVND (reference sequence). The CDR3 is 15 residues long. CDR3 bases: TGTGCCAGTCCTAAGGGTTTAACAGGGAGGAGTGGCTACACCTTC. Amino acid sequence: CASPKGLTGRSGYTF.

A few counts support this clone. This chain uses TRBV25-1 with TRBJ2-7; D perhaps matches TRBD1 (6 bases). Germline-derived CDR1 and CDR2 are MGHDK and SYGVNS. The CDR3 contains 15 residues. The germline V and J ends were trimmed by 4 bases and 1 base, with 14 bases remaining between them. The CDR3 DNA sequence: TGTGCCAGCAGTGCTGTGGACAGTTCTTCCTACGAGCAGTACTTC. It codes for CASSAVDSSSYEQYF.